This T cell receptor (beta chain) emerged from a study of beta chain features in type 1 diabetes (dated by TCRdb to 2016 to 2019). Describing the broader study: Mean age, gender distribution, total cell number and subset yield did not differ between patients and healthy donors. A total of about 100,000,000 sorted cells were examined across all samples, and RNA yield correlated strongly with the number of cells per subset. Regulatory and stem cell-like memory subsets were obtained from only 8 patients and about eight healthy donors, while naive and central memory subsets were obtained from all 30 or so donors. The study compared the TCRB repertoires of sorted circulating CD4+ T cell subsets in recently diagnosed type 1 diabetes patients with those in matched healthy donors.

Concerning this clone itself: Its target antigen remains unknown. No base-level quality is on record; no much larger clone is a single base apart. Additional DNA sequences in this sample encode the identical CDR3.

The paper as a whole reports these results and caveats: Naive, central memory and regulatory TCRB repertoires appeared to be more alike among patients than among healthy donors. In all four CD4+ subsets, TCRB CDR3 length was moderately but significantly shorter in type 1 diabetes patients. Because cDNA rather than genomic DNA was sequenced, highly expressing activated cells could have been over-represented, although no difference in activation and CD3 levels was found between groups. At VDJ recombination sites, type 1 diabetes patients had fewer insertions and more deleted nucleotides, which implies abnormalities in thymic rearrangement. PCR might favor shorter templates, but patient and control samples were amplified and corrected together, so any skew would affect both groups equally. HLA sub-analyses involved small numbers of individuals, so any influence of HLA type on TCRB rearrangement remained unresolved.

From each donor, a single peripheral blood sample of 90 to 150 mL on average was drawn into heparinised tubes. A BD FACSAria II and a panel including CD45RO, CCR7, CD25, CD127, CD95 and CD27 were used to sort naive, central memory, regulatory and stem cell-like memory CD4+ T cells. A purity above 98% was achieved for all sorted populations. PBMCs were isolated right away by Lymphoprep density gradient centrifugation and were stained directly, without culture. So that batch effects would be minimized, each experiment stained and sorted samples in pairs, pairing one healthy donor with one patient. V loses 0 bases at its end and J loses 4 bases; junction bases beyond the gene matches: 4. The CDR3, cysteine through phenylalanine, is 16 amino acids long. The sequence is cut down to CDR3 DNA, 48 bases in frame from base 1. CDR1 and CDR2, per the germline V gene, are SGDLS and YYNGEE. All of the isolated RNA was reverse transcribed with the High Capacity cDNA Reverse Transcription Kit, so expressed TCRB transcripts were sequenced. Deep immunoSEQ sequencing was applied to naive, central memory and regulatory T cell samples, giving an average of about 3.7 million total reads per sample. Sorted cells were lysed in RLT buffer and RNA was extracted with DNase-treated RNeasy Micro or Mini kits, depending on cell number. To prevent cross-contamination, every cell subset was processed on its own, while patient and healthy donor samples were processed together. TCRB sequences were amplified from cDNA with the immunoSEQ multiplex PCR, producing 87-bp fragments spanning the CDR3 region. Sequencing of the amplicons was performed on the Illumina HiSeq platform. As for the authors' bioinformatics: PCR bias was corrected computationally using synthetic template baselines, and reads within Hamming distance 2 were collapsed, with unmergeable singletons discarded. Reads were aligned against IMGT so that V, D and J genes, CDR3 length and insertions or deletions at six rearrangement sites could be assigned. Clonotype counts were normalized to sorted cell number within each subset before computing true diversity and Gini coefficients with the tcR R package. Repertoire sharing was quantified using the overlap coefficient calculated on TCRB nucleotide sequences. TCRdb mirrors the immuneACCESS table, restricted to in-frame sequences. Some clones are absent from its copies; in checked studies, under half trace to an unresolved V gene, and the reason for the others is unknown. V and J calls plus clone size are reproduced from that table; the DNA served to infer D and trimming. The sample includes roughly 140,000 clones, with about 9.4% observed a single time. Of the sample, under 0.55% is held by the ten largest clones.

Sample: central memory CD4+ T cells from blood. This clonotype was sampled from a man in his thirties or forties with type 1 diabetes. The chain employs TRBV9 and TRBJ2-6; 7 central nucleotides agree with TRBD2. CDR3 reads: CASSVGEGSGANVLTF. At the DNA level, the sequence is TGTGCCAGCAGCGTAGGGGAGGGGTCAGGGGCCAACGTCCTGACTTTC.